These 14 T cell receptor beta chains came from one sample sequenced in a study of identical twins. TCRdb itself ran the 5' RACE reads through MiXCR, one entry per CDR3 protein. In the table there are hundreds of thousands of distinct CDR3 sequences, over 5% of which are singletons. The sequencing sample was made of naive T cells sorted from blood. Every receptor here comes from a young man in good health.

The table lists this clonotype with a count of one. This chain connects TRBV12-3 or TRBV12-4 to TRBJ1-1; D is ambiguous. Trimming stripped 3 bases from V and 2 bases from J, with 10 bases between. This CDR3 has 14 residues. CDR3 nucleotides: TGTGCCAGCAGTTTTTCAGAAGTAAACACTGAAGCTTTCTTT. It codes for CASSFSEVNTEAFF.

Concerning this clonotype: Since the CDR3 does not end with the conserved phenylalanine or tryptophan, this likely comes from a read error. J is TRBJ1-2 and V is TRBV7-8, with D unresolved. V lost 0 bases and J lost 6, with 11 bases in between. The CDR3 extends over 14 amino acids. The germline V gene encodes CDR1 SGHVS and CDR2 FQNEAQ. For the CDR3, the DNA is TGTGCCAGCAGCTTAGCGCCACGGGTCGATGGCTACACCTGC. It is translated as CASSLAPRVDGYTC.

V is TRBV7-9 and J is TRBJ2-7; 9 nucleotides match TRBD1. Germline trimming cut 6 bases from V and 4 bases from J; bases unmatched to any gene: 13. This CDR3 has 16 amino acids. Per the germline V gene, CDR1 is SEHNR and CDR2 is FQNEAQ (reference sequence). The CDR3 coding sequence is TGTGCCAGCAGTGACGATATTGGACAGGGGAAGTACGAGCAGTACTTC. This sequence encodes CASSDDIGQGKYEQYF.

This chain links TRBV9 with TRBJ2-1; the D is unclear. There are 12 residues in the CDR3. Germline CDR1 SGDLS, CDR2 YYNGEE. V was shortened by 1 base and J by 6 bases, with 5 bases between the two germline ends. The CDR3 here is CASSVWGNEQFF. Here the CDR3 DNA reads TGTGCCAGCAGCGTATGGGGCAATGAGCAGTTCTTC.

Only a few counts were recorded for this clonotype. V usage is TRBV10-3 and J usage is TRBJ1-1; D is perhaps TRBD1 (5 bases). Germline V gene data show CDR1 as ENHRY and CDR2 as SYGVKD. V lost 7 bases to trimming and J lost 4 bases, with 13 bases between them. CDR3 length: 13 residues. The chain's CDR3 is CAITGGESTEAFF. CDR3 DNA: TGTGCCATCACCGGGGGGGAGAGCACTGAAGCTTTCTTT.

The table lists this clonotype with many counts. The J gene is TRBJ2-7, the V gene TRBV7-9, with 13 positions matching TRBD2. J was trimmed by 4 bases and V by 5 bases; bases with no gene match: 11. The CDR3 is 17 residues long. CDR1 SEHNR and CDR2 FQNEAQ come from the germline V gene (reference sequence). The chain's CDR3 is CASSRLTSGRAAYEQYV. The CDR3 DNA follows: TGTGCCAGCAGCCGATTAACTAGCGGGAGGGCCGCATACGAGCAGTACGTC.

The chain combines TRBV6-5 with TRBJ2-1; tentatively, D is TRBD2 (6 bases). The V gene's germline CDR1 is MNHEY and CDR2 SVGAGI. Deletions cut 8 bases from V and 9 bases from J, with 14 bases between. This CDR3 region has 12 residues. CDR3 in amino acids: CASGTSPIEQFF. The CDR3 nucleotides are TGTGCCAGCGGAACTAGCCCGATTGAGCAGTTCTTC.

This clonotype has only one observation. The V call is TRBV11-1, the J call TRBJ2-5; 9 bases align to TRBD2. Germline V gene lookup returns CDR1 SGHAT and CDR2 FQDESV (reference sequence). CDR3 length: 16 amino acids. J gave up 0 bases and V 5 bases, and 7 bases lay outside the gene matches. CDR3 nucleotide sequence: TGTGCCAGCAGCCCCAGACTAGCGGAGTACCAAGAGACCCAGTACTTC. Amino acid sequence: CASSPRLAEYQETQYF. The full variable domain, with the rest looked up from reference TRBV11-1 and TRBJ2-5, is EAEVAQSPRYKITEKSQAVAFWCDPISGHATLYWYRQILGQGPELLVQFQDESVVDDSQLPKDRFSAERLKGVDSTLKIQPAELGDSAMYLCASSPRLAEYQETQYFGPGTRLLVL.

V gene TRBV12-3 or TRBV12-4 combines with J gene TRBJ2-1; 10 bases map to TRBD2. The V gene end was trimmed by 6 bases and the J gene end by 0 bases; junction bases not matched to a gene: 11. The CDR3 loop spans 18 amino acids. This chain's CDR3 is CASSRLAGSRSSYNEQFF. The DNA for the CDR3 is TGTGCCAGCAGCCGACTAGCGGGTTCCAGGAGCTCCTACAATGAGCAGTTCTTC.

This clonotype has a handful of counts. The chain carries TRBV15 and TRBJ2-3; TRBD2 aligns across 7 bases. Germline V gene sequence: CDR1 LNHNV, CDR2 YYDKDF (reference sequence). The CDR3 is made up of 15 amino acids. The V and J ends lost 1 base and 3 bases, in that order; junction bases with no gene match: 4. In DNA, the CDR3 is TGTGCCACCAGCAGAGGCCCGGGGGGTACAGATACGCAGTATTTT. This codes for CATSRGPGGTDTQYF. The complete variable domain, with remaining parts taken from reference TRBV15 and TRBJ2-3, reads DAMVIQNPRYQVTQFGKPVTLSCSQTLNHNVMYWYQQKSSQAPKLLFHYYDKDFNNEADTPDNFQSRRPNTSFCFLDIRSPGLGDTAMYLCATSRGPGGTDTQYFGPGTRLTVL.

As DNA, the CDR3 is TGTGCCAGCAGCCCTGACCTCAGGGGGCAAGAGACCCAGTACTTC. Translation gives CASSPDLRGQETQYF. The V gene is TRBV3-1, the J gene TRBJ2-5, with 7 bases that match TRBD1. The CDR3 covers 15 residues. Germline CDR1 is LGHDT and CDR2 is YNNKEL (reference sequence). The J segment lost 2 bases and the V segment lost 4 bases, leaving 7 bases of the junction unmatched.

This clonotype was seen at least ten times. V and J are TRBV20-1 and TRBJ2-1; D remains unclear. Trimming removed 0 bases at V and 8 bases at J, with 2 bases between. CDR1 is DFQATT and CDR2 is SNEGSKA in the germline V gene (reference sequence). The CDR3 extends over 10 amino acids. Here the CDR3 reads CSARDHEQFF. DNA of the CDR3: TGCAGTGCTAGAGATCATGAGCAGTTCTTC.

This sequence joins TRBV29-1 and TRBJ1-1; D is perhaps TRBD1 (5 bases). The V gene's germline CDR1 is SQVTM and CDR2 ANQGSEA. The CDR3 is 10 residues long. Trimming removed 6 bases from V and 5 bases from J, with 7 bases in between. CDR3 coding DNA: TGCAGCGTCAGGGTGACTGAAGCTTTCTTT. Its protein is CSVRVTEAFF.

This clonotype was picked up a small number of times. DNA of the CDR3: TGTGCCACCAGTGATTCTCGACAGAGAGATCAGCCCCAGCATTTT. Protein product: CATSDSRQRDQPQHF. The V and J genes are TRBV24-1 and TRBJ1-5; a possible D gene is TRBD1 (5 bases). V lost 2 bases and J lost 5, with 12 bases in between. The CDR3 contains 15 residues. Germline V CDR1 and CDR2: KGHDR, SFDVKD.